This TCR beta chain was obtained from a study of blood T cell repertoires in COVID-19. The CDR3 runs to 13 residues. Trimming left V 4 bases short and J 5 bases short, with 8 bases between. The germline gives CDR1 MRHNA, CDR2 SNTAGT. Profiling relied on immunoSEQ multiplex PCR, and the TCRdb table lists in-frame clones only, not all of them. The sample carries approximately 120,000 clones, 75% to 90% recorded once. The study recruited people aged 18 to 89 years across about 25 US areas. This clone has just a few counts. This sequence was found in a young man who had recovered from COVID-19. Sequencing used PBMCs or T cells enriched from blood (not recorded which). V is TRBV6-4 and J is TRBJ2-2; D perhaps matches TRBD2 (5 bases). This CDR3 is CASSASGTGELFF. DNA of the CDR3: TGTGCCAGCAGTGCATCGGGAACCGGGGAGCTGTTTTTT.